The rows below give T cell receptor beta chains drawn from one sample of a study of T-cell reconstitution after alpha-beta-depleted transplantation in children. TCRdb analysed the PCR reads with MiXCR anew, one entry per CDR3 protein. The sample contains nearly 350,000 distinct CDR3 sequences, about a sixth of which appear only once. This specimen was PBMCs, mostly from graft donor cells, taken 360 days after TCRalphabeta/CD19-depleted stem cell transplant. Receptor source: a male patient between 2 and 15 years old who had a stem cell transplant for acute lymphoblastic leukemia, so the T cells may come from the graft donor. CDR3s include the opening cysteine and the closing phenylalanine or tryptophan. The D gene is left open where the match is weak. Clone size, where shown, is once, few, many, or a class for clones that have expanded.

size | J | length | D | V | DNA | CDR3
. | TRBJ2-1 | 16 | TRBD2 | TRBV12-3/TRBV12-4 | TGTGCCAGCAGTTTGACTAGCGGGAGAGGGTTTGGTGAGCAGTTCTTC | CASSLTSGRGFGEQFF
few | TRBJ2-7 | 16 | TRBD1 | TRBV28 | TGTGCCAGCAGTCTACTCCCGGGACAGGGGAGGGAAGAGCAGTACTTC | CASSLLPGQGREEQYF
. | TRBJ2-1 | 15 | TRBD1 | TRBV25-1 | TGTGCCAGCAGTCCCTGGACAGGGGGCATGAATGAGCAGTTCTTC | CASSPWTGGMNEQFF
many | TRBJ2-7 | 15 | TRBD2 | TRBV20-1 | TGCAGTGCTGGGATCCCGGGACTAGCAGTTTACGAGCAGTACTTC | CSAGIPGLAVYEQYF
. | TRBJ2-7 | 13 | . | TRBV12-3/TRBV12-4 | TGTGCCAGCACCTTGGGGACCCCTTACGAGCAGTACTTC | CASTLGTPYEQYF
. | TRBJ2-7 | 13 | . | TRBV5-6 | TGTGCCAGCAGCTTCCTTCGGGGTGACGAGCAGTACTTC | CASSFLRGDEQYF
few | TRBJ2-2 | 16 | TRBD1 | TRBV7-2 | TGTGCCAGCAGCTTATGGGGGACAGGGAACACCGGGGAGCTGTTTTTT | CASSLWGTGNTGELFF
. | TRBJ1-1 | 14 | . | TRBV4-2 | TGTGCCAGCAGCCAAGATTGGCAGGCCTGGTGGGCTTTCTTT | CASSQDWQAWWAFF
few | TRBJ1-1 | 14 | . | TRBV7-8 | TGTGCCAGCAGCCACAACCGACGGGGGACTGAAGCTTTCTTT | CASSHNRRGTEAFF
. | TRBJ2-1 | 16 | TRBD2 | TRBV12-3/TRBV12-4 | TGTGCCAGCAGTTTACGGGTAGGGCGCGGGAGCCGGGAGCAGTTCTTC | CASSLRVGRGSREQFF
few | TRBJ2-5 | 15 | . | TRBV4-3 | TGCGCCAGCAGCCAAGATCGTGTCGTTTGGGAGACCCAGTACTTC | CASSQDRVVWETQYF
. | TRBJ2-7 | 15 | . | TRBV27 | TGTGCCAGCAGTACGCCCACGGGTTCACCTACGACGCAGTACTTC | CASSTPTGSPTTQYF
. | TRBJ2-4 | 16 | . | TRBV20-1 | TGCAGTGCTAGAGATCCAATACCGCGGACCAAAAACATTCAGTACTTC | CSARDPIPRTKNIQYF
. | TRBJ1-4 | 15 | TRBD1 | TRBV12-5 | TGTGCTAGTGGTTTGCTGGGACAGCGCAAGGAAAAACTGTTTTTT | CASGLLGQRKEKLFF
. | TRBJ2-5 | 13 | TRBD2 | TRBV7-8 | TGTGCCAGCAGCTCCGGACTAGCGGGGACCCAGTACTTC | CASSSGLAGTQYF
. | TRBJ2-2 | 16 | TRBD2 | TRBV20-1 | TGCTGTGCTAGGACTAGCGGGAATATTTTTGGCGGGGAGCTGTTTTTT | CCARTSGNIFGGELFF
many | TRBJ2-7 | 13 | TRBD2 | TRBV29-1 | TGCAGCGTTCGGACTAGCGGGGGTTACGAGCAGTACTTC | CSVRTSGGYEQYF
many | TRBJ2-1 | 13 | TRBD1 | TRBV29-1 | TGCAGCGTCGCCCAACAGGGGTACAATGAGCAGTTCTTC | CSVAQQGYNEQFF
many | TRBJ2-3 | 16 | TRBD2 | TRBV5-1 | TGCGCCAGCAGCTCGCAGGGACTAGCGCGCACAGATACGCAGTATTTT | CASSSQGLARTDTQYF
. | TRBJ2-1 | 14 | . | TRBV7-9 | TGTGCCAGCAGCTTAGCGGGGGACCTGGATGAGCAGTTCTTC | CASSLAGDLDEQFF
. | TRBJ2-3 | 14 | . | TRBV9 | TGTGCCAGCAGCGTAGCTAGCCTCACAGATACGCAGTATTTT | CASSVASLTDTQYF
many | TRBJ2-7 | 16 | TRBD2 | TRBV6-2/TRBV6-3 | TGTGCCAGCAGTTACCGGCGGCAGGCGGGAGACTACGAGCAGTACTTC | CASSYRRQAGDYEQYF
. | TRBJ2-3 | 15 | TRBD2 | TRBV7-2 | TGTGCCAGCAGCTGGACTAGCGGGAGCTCAGATACGCAGTATTTT | CASSWTSGSSDTQYF
. | TRBJ2-1 | 18 | TRBD2 | TRBV2 | TGTGCCAGCAGTTTCGGGCTAGCGGATGCCCTAGCGTGGTATGAGCAGTTCTTC | CASSFGLADALAWYEQFF
few | TRBJ2-7 | 15 | . | TRBV10-3 | TGTGCCATCAGTGCCCGGGACCCCCCTAATTACGAGCAGTACTTC | CAISARDPPNYEQYF
few | TRBJ2-4 | 18 | TRBD2 | TRBV20-1 | TGCAGTGCTAGTAGACTAGCGGGAGGGCCGAAGGGGAATAACATTCAGTACTTC | CSASRLAGGPKGNNIQYF
few | TRBJ2-5 | 16 | . | TRBV11-2 | TGTGCCAGCAGCTCCCCCCACCCTACGATTACCCAGACCCAGTACTTC | CASSSPHPTITQTQYF
. | TRBJ1-2 | 15 | . | TRBV20-1 | TGCAGTGCTAGAGATCCCATGCAGGCAGGCTATGGCTACACCTTC | CSARDPMQAGYGYTF
. | TRBJ2-7 | 13 | . | TRBV5-5 | TGTGCCAGCAGGAATTTAAACTTCTACGAGCAGTACTTC | CASRNLNFYEQYF
. | TRBJ2-7 | 13 | . | TRBV7-9 | TGTGCCAGCAGCTTAGTTGCAGGGACCGAGCAGTACTTC | CASSLVAGTEQYF
. | TRBJ2-1 | 17 | TRBD2 | TRBV5-6 | TGTGCCAGCAGCGGATTAGCGGGAGCATCCCCCAATGATGAGCAGTTCTTC | CASSGLAGASPNDEQFF
few | TRBJ2-1 | 15 | TRBD2 | TRBV20-1 | TGCAGTGCTAGAGATGGGACTAGCGGGACCGATGAGCAGTTCTTC | CSARDGTSGTDEQFF
few | TRBJ2-1 | 13 | . | TRBV5-8 | TGTGCCAGCAGCCACCGCCCATACAATGAGCAGTTCTTC | CASSHRPYNEQFF
. | TRBJ2-1 | 22 | . | TRBV21-1 | TGTGCCAGCAGCAAAGCGGTCTCCTTGGGACTAGCGGGAGAACCCTCCTACAATGAGCAGTTCTTC | CASSKAVSLGLAGEPSYNEQFF
few | TRBJ1-2 | 15 | . | TRBV4-1 | TGCGCCAGCAGCCAAGTCGCTCACAGGGAGGGTGGCTACACCTTC | CASSQVAHREGGYTF
few | TRBJ2-5 | 15 | . | TRBV5-6 | TGTGCCAGCAGCTTTCAATGGACAGCACAAGAGACCCAGTACTTC | CASSFQWTAQETQYF
many | TRBJ2-7 | 13 | TRBD1 | TRBV6-2/TRBV6-3 | TGTGCCAGCGGACAGGGTTTCATGCACGAGCAGTACTTC | CASGQGFMHEQYF
. | TRBJ2-5 | 15 | . | TRBV5-4 | TGTGCCAGCAGCTTGGCCGGGACTCTACAAGAGACCCAGTACTTC | CASSLAGTLQETQYF
many | TRBJ2-7 | 11 | . | TRBV20-1 | TGCAGTGCTAGAGAAATCTACGAGCAGTACTTC | CSAREIYEQYF
. | TRBJ2-2 | 17 | TRBD2 | TRBV7-9 | TGTGCCAGCAGCGCACCCGCGGGACTAGCGGGGACCGGGGAGCTGTTTTTT | CASSAPAGLAGTGELFF
many | TRBJ2-2 | 13 | . | TRBV5-6 | TGTGCCAGCAGAATAGCGAGCACCGGGGAGCTGTTTTTT | CASRIASTGELFF
few | TRBJ2-1 | 15 | TRBD2 | TRBV10-3 | TGTGCCCTTGCGACGGGACTAGCGGGGTACAATGAGCAGTTCTTC | CALATGLAGYNEQFF
few | TRBJ2-1 | 14 | TRBD1 | TRBV7-9 | TGTGCCAGCAGCTTACGGGACAGCAACAATGAGCAGTTCTTC | CASSLRDSNNEQFF
few | TRBJ2-5 | 14 | . | TRBV27 | TGTGCCAGCAGTCCGAGCAGGCTACAAGAGACCCAGTACTTC | CASSPSRLQETQYF
few | TRBJ1-5 | 16 | TRBD1 | TRBV28 | TGTGCCAGCAGTTGGGACAGGGGGGTGGGCAATCAGCCCCAGCATTTT | CASSWDRGVGNQPQHF
few | TRBJ2-3 | 23 | TRBD2 | TRBV24-1 | TGTGCCACCAGTGACCGCCCCCATACAGGGACCGGACTAGCGGGAGGGCCCCCAGATACGCAGTATTTT | CATSDRPHTGTGLAGGPPDTQYF